What follows are 8 T cell receptor beta chains derived from one specimen sequenced in a study of Ad26.COV2.S vaccination and SARS-CoV-2 variants. Treatment reported: some 20 received Ad26.COV2.S at low or high dose, single or two shots; 5 received placebo; per-sample allocation not given. Sampling was performed 63 days after the first vaccine or placebo injection. Libraries were prepared by immunoSEQ multiplex PCR; TCRdb keeps only in-frame clonotypes and omits some of them. The sample lists over 350,000 clones, approximately 86% seen once, with 3.5% in the top ten. The specimen comprised peripheral blood, sampled in a trial of Ad26.COV2.S vaccine versus placebo. The receptors originated from a person between 18 and 59 years old who received the Ad26.COV2.S COVID-19 vaccine or a placebo.

V usage is TRBV19 and J usage is TRBJ1-6, with D tentatively TRBD1 (6 bases). The CDR3 has 16 residues. The ends were cut back, 1 base at V and 3 bases at J, with 10 bases in the middle. The V gene's germline CDR1 is LNHDA and CDR2 SQIVND (reference sequence). CDR3 DNA sequence: TGTGCCAGTAGTATAGGAGGGGGAAGCTATAATTCACCCCTCCACTTT. Protein product: CASSIGGGSYNSPLHF.

J is TRBJ2-3 and V is TRBV19, with TRBD2 identical over 11 bases. The CDR3 loop spans 20 amino acids. V trimming: 6 bases; J trimming: 0 bases; junction bases outside the gene matches: 17. The germline V gene encodes CDR1 LNHDA and CDR2 SQIVND (reference sequence). The CDR3 DNA is TGTGCCAGTAGCCCCTTTGCTAGCGGGGGGACTTCCTTGAGCACAGATACGCAGTATTTT. It encodes CASSPFASGGTSLSTDTQYF.

The gene calls are TRBV14 and TRBJ2-1, with D maybe TRBD1 (6 bases). Germline CDR1 SGHDN, CDR2 FVKESK. The CDR3 is made up of 13 amino acids. With 3 bases removed from V and 8 bases from J, the gap between germline ends came to 11 bases. The CDR3 DNA reads as TGTGCCAGCAGCCACCCAAACAGGGATGAGCAGTTCTTC. This translates into CASSHPNRDEQFF.

V is TRBV5-5 and J is TRBJ2-5; a possible D gene is TRBD1 (6 bases). Germline V lookup: CDR1 SGHKS, CDR2 YYEKEE (reference sequence). V was pared by 0 bases and J by 5 bases, with 14 bases between. The CDR3 covers 15 residues. As DNA, the CDR3 is TGTGCCAGCAGCTTGGGACCAGGGGTGGGGGAGACCCAGTACTTC. The encoded protein is CASSLGPGVGETQYF. Full variable domain (missing parts from reference TRBV5-5 and TRBJ2-5): DAGVTQSPTHLIKTRGQQVTLRCSPISGHKSVSWYQQVLGQGPQFIFQYYEKEERGRGNFPDRFSARQFPNYSSELNVNALLLGDSALYLCASSLGPGVGETQYFGPGTRLLVL.

The CDR3 loop is CASSSTTGVYGYTF. CDR3 coding DNA: TGTGCCAGCAGTTCGACGACGGGAGTCTATGGCTACACCTTC. This chain connects TRBV7-8 to TRBJ1-2; no clear D. The CDR3 runs to 14 residues. The germline gives CDR1 SGHVS, CDR2 FQNEAQ. The V and J ends lost 6 bases and 4 bases respectively, with 15 bases between them.

This rearrangement joins TRBV2 to TRBJ1-2; tentatively, D is TRBD1 (6 bases). This CDR3 is 15 amino acids long. Germline lookup yields CDR1 SNHLY and CDR2 FYNNEI. V lost 4 bases, J lost 7 bases, and 19 bases lay in between. The CDR3 spells CASSAMTRGPLGYTF. CDR3 sequence (DNA): TGTGCCAGCAGTGCAATGACCAGGGGACCTCTTGGCTACACCTTC. Together with reference TRBV2 and TRBJ1-2, the CDR3 gives the full variable domain: EPEVTQTPSHQVTQMGQEVILRCVPISNHLYFYWYRQILGQKVEFLVSFYNNEISEKSEIFDDQFSVERPDGSNFTLKIRSTKLEDSAMYFCASSAMTRGPLGYTFGSGTRLTVV.

This clone was counted a few times. The chain combines TRBV10-3 with TRBJ1-2; maybe TRBD1 (6 bases). Deletions cut 11 bases from V and 6 bases from J, with 19 bases between. Looked up from germline, CDR1 is ENHRY and CDR2 is SYGVKD. There are 13 residues in the CDR3. CDR3 residues: CAVRPDSANGYTF. The CDR3 DNA reads TGTGCCGTCCGCCCGGACAGCGCGAATGGCTACACCTTC.

This clone was seen just once. The chain has TRBV11-1 and TRBJ2-5; a possible D gene is TRBD2 (5 bases). There are 13 residues in the CDR3. Germline V CDR1 and CDR2: SGHAT, FQDESV (reference sequence). V lost 1 base and J lost 2, with 5 bases in between. CDR3 sequence reads: CASSLGGQETQYF. CDR3 nucleotides: TGTGCCAGCAGCTTAGGCGGGCAAGAGACCCAGTACTTC. Complete variable domain (other parts from reference TRBV11-1 and TRBJ2-5): EAEVAQSPRYKITEKSQAVAFWCDPISGHATLYWYRQILGQGPELLVQFQDESVVDDSQLPKDRFSAERLKGVDSTLKIQPAELGDSAMYLCASSLGGQETQYFGPGTRLLVL.